The 6 T cell receptor beta chains below all came from one sample that was sequenced in a study of metastatic and nonmetastatic thyroid tumors. From the PCR reads, TCRdb re-called clones with MiXCR. In the table there are 15,000 to 20,000 clones, 21% of which are singletons. All patients reached thyroid surgery having received no treatment beforehand. Sequencing input: tumor tissue. All receptors derive from a female donor with papillary thyroid cancer or a benign thyroid nodule (not recorded which). Some clones in this sample may be carry-over from other donors' samples.

The chain links TRBV30 to TRBJ1-4; D is unclear. This CDR3 is built from 15 residues. Germline CDR1 is GTSNPN and CDR2 is SVGIG (reference sequence). The ends were cut back, 3 bases at V and 3 bases at J, with 14 bases in the middle. CDR3: CAWRPEGRANEKLFF. The CDR3 DNA reads as TGTGCCTGGAGACCCGAAGGGCGGGCTAATGAAAAACTGTTTTTT.

The chain links TRBV5-1 to TRBJ2-2; 14 bases agree with TRBD2. The V gene's germline CDR1 is SGHRS and CDR2 YFSETQ. The CDR3 is made up of 17 amino acids. J was trimmed by 7 bases and V by 0 bases; bases with no gene match: 5. CDR3 nucleotides: TGCGCCAGCAGCTTGGGACTAGCGGGAGGGCCGAACGGGGAGCTGTTTTTT. As protein: CASSLGLAGGPNGELFF.

The chain recombines TRBV6-2 or TRBV6-3 with TRBJ2-5, with D unresolved. The CDR3 consists of 11 residues. CDR1 MNHEY and CDR2 SVGEGT come from the germline V gene. The V end lost 4 bases, the J end lost 5 bases, and 5 bases lay between the germline ends. CDR3 region: CASSFEETQYF. CDR3 bases: TGTGCCAGCAGTTTCGAGGAGACCCAGTACTTC.

This chain joins TRBV6-2 or TRBV6-3 and TRBJ1-6; D is uncertain. The CDR3 totals 14 residues. V gave up 4 bases and J gave up 5 bases, with 9 bases separating them. Germline CDR1 reads MNHEY; CDR2 reads SVGEGT. This CDR3 is CASSSGGDNSPLHF. CDR3 sequence (DNA): TGTGCCAGCAGTTCGGGTGGGGATAATTCACCCCTCCACTTT.

V and J are TRBV11-2 and TRBJ2-7; 7 nucleotides agree with TRBD2. CDR1 is SGHAT, CDR2 FQNNGV, per germline. V shed 7 bases and J 3 bases; nucleotides not matched to a gene: 15. CDR3 length: 16 residues. As DNA, the CDR3 is TGTGCCAGCATCTTTACTGCGACTAGCCTACACTACGAGCAGTACTTC. Translation gives CASIFTATSLHYEQYF. The variable domain in full, with the rest retrieved from reference TRBV11-2 and TRBJ2-7, is EAGVAQSPRYKIIEKRQSVAFWCNPISGHATLYWYQQILGQGPKLLIQFQNNGVVDDSQLPKDRFSAERLKGVDSTLKIQPAKLEDSAVYLCASIFTATSLHYEQYFGPGTRLTVT.

This clone has at least ten counts. V is TRBV7-2 and J is TRBJ1-1, with D unclear. This CDR3 is built from 14 residues. With 5 bases removed from V and 4 bases from J, the gap between germline ends came to 14 bases. The germline V gene encodes CDR1 SGHTA and CDR2 FQGNSA. The CDR3 is CASSPQIFSTEAFF. The CDR3, as DNA: TGTGCCAGCAGCCCGCAAATCTTTAGCACTGAAGCTTTCTTT.